The clone carrying this T cell receptor (beta chain) has only a few counts. Its antigen is unknown. Semi-nested PCR with Nested Universal Primer A followed constant-region reverse priming of full-length variable regions. MiXCR, applied by TCRdb to the 5' RACE reads, yields one record per CDR3 protein. The sample comprises roughly 42,000 distinct CDR3 sequences, approximately 22% of which are singletons, and just over 4% rests with the top ten. Treg sorting used a CD4+CD25+CD127-/low gate. Findings of the study overall: Tumor memory CD4+ T cell TCR gene usage was found to cluster with blood and lymph node memory CD4+ cells and with lymph node naive CD4+ cells. Tumor-infiltrating Treg TCR alpha and beta sequences overlapped most with tumor naive CD4+ T cells, then blood naive.

The trim removed 0 bases at V and 0 bases at J, leaving 18 bases unmatched. Germline lookup yields CDR1 ENHRY and CDR2 SYGVKD. The length of the CDR3 is 21 residues. The gene calls are TRBV10-3 and TRBJ2-3; 7 bases are a match to TRBD1. This sequence originates from a female donor with breast cancer. Sequenced: Tregs sorted from blood. CDR3 bases: TGTGCCATCAGTGAGTCTTTCGACGAGGGACAGACAGGAATTAGCACAGATACGCAGTATTTT. Translating it yields CAISESFDEGQTGISTDTQYF.